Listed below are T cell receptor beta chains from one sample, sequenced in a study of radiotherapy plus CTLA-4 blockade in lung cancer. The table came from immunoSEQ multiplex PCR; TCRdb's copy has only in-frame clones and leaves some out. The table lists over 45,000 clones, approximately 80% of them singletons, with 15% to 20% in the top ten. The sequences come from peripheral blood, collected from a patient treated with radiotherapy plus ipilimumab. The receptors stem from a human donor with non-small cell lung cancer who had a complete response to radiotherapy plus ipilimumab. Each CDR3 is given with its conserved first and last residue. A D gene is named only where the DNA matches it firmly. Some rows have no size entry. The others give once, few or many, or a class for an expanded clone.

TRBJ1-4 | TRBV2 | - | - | TGTGCCAGCAGGGAGCGAGCAACTAATGAAAAACTGTTTTTT | CASRERATNEKLFF
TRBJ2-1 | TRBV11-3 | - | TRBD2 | TGTGCCAGCAGCTTAGACGTTGCGGGAGGGGTCGATGAGCAGTTCTTC | CASSLDVAGGVDEQFF
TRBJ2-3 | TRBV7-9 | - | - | TGTGCCAGCAGCCCCCTACAGGCCGCGAGCACAGATACGCAGTATTTT | CASSPLQAASTDTQYF
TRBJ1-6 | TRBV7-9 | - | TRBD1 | TGTGCCAGCAGCCCCTGGGACAGTAGGAATTCACCCCTCCACTTT | CASSPWDSRNSPLHF
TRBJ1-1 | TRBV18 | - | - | TGTGCCAGCTCACCACGCACAGGAAGAGTGAACACTGAAGCTTTCTTT | CASSPRTGRVNTEAFF
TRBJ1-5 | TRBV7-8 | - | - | TGTGCCAGCAGCCGGACAGTGGATCAGCCCCAGCATTTT | CASSRTVDQPQHF
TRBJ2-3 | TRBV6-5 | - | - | TGTGCCAGCAGAAGAATAGCGGTAGATACGCAGTATTTT | CASRRIAVDTQYF
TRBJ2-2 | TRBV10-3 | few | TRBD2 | TGTGCCATCAGGACGACTAGCGGGAGGGCCGCCGGGGAGCTGTTTTTT | CAIRTTSGRAAGELFF
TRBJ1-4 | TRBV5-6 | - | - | TGTGCCAGCAGCTTGGGCAGGGGCGTGGAAAAACTGTTTTTT | CASSLGRGVEKLFF
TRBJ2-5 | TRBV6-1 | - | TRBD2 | TGTGCCAGCAGTCGACTAGCGGGGTCACAAGAGACCCAGTACTTC | CASSRLAGSQETQYF
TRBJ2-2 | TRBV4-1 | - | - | TGCGCCAGCAGCCAAGGGCTTATGCGGCGTGCGTCCGCGAACACCGGGGAGCTGTTTTTT | CASSQGLMRRASANTGELFF
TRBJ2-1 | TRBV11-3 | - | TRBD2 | TGTGCCAGCAGCCTTGGGAGGGCGAACAATGAGCAGTTCTTC | CASSLGRANNEQFF
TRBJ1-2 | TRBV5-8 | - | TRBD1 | TGTGCCAGCAGCTTGGCCGGGACAGGACTCTATGGCTACACCTTC | CASSLAGTGLYGYTF
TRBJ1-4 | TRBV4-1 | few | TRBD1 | TGCGCCAGCAGCCAAGGTCGGGACAGGGGGCCTAATAATGAAAAACTGTTTTTT | CASSQGRDRGPNNEKLFF
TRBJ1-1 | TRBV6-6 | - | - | TGTGCCAGCAGTTACGACTCCGGCGCTGAAGCTTTCTTT | CASSYDSGAEAFF
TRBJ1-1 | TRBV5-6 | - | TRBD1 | TGTGCCAGCAGCTTGACAACAGGGGCGACGAACACTGAAGCTTTCTTT | CASSLTTGATNTEAFF
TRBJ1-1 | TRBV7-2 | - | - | TGTGCCAGCAGCTTAGCAGTTCCTAGGACTGAAGCTTTCTTT | CASSLAVPRTEAFF
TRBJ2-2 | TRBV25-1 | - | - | TGTGCCAGCAGTGAATCGGGGTACGACACCGGGGAGCTGTTTTTT | CASSESGYDTGELFF
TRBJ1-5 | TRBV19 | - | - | TGTGCCAGTACTCATGGGGGGATTAGGCAGCCCCAGCATTTT | CASTHGGIRQPQHF
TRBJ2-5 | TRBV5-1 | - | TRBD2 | TGCGCCAGCAGCTCGGGTAGCGGGGGAGGCCCCGAGACCCAGTACTTC | CASSSGSGGGPETQYF
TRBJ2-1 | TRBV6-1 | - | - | TGTGCCAGCAGCCTAGTTAGGGGCAATGAGCAGTTCTTC | CASSLVRGNEQFF
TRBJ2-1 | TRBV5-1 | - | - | TGCGCCAGCAGCTTGTTGGGGGCCGGTAGTGAGCAGTTCTTC | CASSLLGAGSEQFF
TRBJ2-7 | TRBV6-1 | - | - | TGTGCCAGCAGCGGACTTCATGGTAACGAGCAGTACTTC | CASSGLHGNEQYF
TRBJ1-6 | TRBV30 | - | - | TGTGCCTGGAGTGTACGGGGAGGGGACTCACCCCTCCACTTT | CAWSVRGGDSPLHF
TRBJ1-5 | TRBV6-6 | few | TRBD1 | TGTGCCAGCAGTTGGGGACAGGGGAGTCAGCCCCAGCATTTT | CASSWGQGSQPQHF
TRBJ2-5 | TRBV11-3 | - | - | TGTGCCAGCAGCTTAATGTGGAGTCAAGAGACCCAGTACTTC | CASSLMWSQETQYF
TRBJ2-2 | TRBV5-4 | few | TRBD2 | TGTGCCAGCAGCCTTAGACTAGCGGAAAACACCGGGGAGCTGTTTTTT | CASSLRLAENTGELFF
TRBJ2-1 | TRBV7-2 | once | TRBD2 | TGTGCCAGCAGCCTCGAAGGGACTAGAGGTAATGAGCAGTTCTTC | CASSLEGTRGNEQFF
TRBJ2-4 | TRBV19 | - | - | TGTGCCAGTATGCCTGGCGGCAAAAACATTCAGTACTTC | CASMPGGKNIQYF
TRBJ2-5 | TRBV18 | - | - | TGTGCCAGCTCACGCCGGGGGACCCAGGGAGGAGAGACCCAGTACTTC | CASSRRGTQGGETQYF
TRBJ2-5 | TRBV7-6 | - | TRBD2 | TGTGCCAGCAGCTTAGGCGGCGGGGGGGCGGGAGAGACCCAGTACTTC | CASSLGGGGAGETQYF
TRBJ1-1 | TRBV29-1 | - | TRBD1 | TGCAGCGTTGAAGTACAGGGACAGGATATCGCTTTCTTT | CSVEVQGQDIAFF
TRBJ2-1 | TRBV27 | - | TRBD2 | TGTGCCAGCAGACTGCTTCCGAGCGGGGGGTTCTACAATGAGCAGTTCTTC | CASRLLPSGGFYNEQFF
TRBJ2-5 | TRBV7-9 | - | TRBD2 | TGTGCCAGCAGCTTAGCTAGCGGGGCCAACCAAGAGACCCAGTACTTC | CASSLASGANQETQYF
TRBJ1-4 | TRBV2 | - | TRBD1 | TGTGCCAGCAGTGAAGCGGGGACAGCAACTAATGAAAAACTGTTTTTT | CASSEAGTATNEKLFF
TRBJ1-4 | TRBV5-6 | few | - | TGTGCCAGCAGCTCACCACAGGGTTTGGGAGCGAATGAAAAACTGTTTTTT | CASSSPQGLGANEKLFF
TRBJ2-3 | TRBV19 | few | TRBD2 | TGTGCCAGTAGTCCTATTTTAACGACTAGCGGGGGGGCAGATACGCAGTATTTT | CASSPILTTSGGADTQYF
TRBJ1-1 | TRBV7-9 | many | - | TGTGCCAGCACCCGTGGGGGGACGAACACTGAAGCTTTCTTT | CASTRGGTNTEAFF
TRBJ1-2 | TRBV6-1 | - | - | TGTGCCAGCAGTGCATGGGGGGGCCCTCTCTCATCTAACTATGGCTACACCTTC | CASSAWGGPLSSNYGYTF
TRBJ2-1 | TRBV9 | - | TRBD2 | TGTGCCAGCAGCGTAGATTCGGGAGGAACCTACAATGAGCAGTTCTTC | CASSVDSGGTYNEQFF
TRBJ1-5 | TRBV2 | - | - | TGTGCCAGCAGTGAAGCTGGAGGGAATCAGCCCCAGCATTTT | CASSEAGGNQPQHF
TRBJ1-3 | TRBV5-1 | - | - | TGCGCCAGCAGCTTGGCGGGGTACTCTGGAAACACCATATATTTT | CASSLAGYSGNTIYF
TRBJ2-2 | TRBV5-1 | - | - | TGCGCCAGCAGCTTCAGCGACGGCACCGGGGAGCTGTTTTTT | CASSFSDGTGELFF
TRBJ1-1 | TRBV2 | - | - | TGTGCCAGCAGTTTACATGAGAACACTGAAGCTTTCTTT | CASSLHENTEAFF
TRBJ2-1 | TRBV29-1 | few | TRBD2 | TGCAGCGTTGAACCTCTAGCGGGAGAAGACAATGAGCAGTTCTTC | CSVEPLAGEDNEQFF
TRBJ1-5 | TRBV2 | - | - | TGTGCCAGCAGTGCAGCAGGGGTCAGCAATCAGCCCCAGCATTTT | CASSAAGVSNQPQHF
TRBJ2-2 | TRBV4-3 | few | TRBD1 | TGCGCCAGCAGCCTGGGATCCGGGACAGGGGGGAACGGGGAGCTGTTTTTT | CASSLGSGTGGNGELFF
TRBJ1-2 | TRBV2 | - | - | TGTGCCAGCAGTGACTACAGATTAGATGACTATGGCTACACCTTC | CASSDYRLDDYGYTF
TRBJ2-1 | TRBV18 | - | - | TGTGCCAGCTCACCACTATTGACAGGTTCCAATGAGCAGTTCTTC | CASSPLLTGSNEQFF